The sequence of this TCR beta chain was determined in a study of post-analysis software for immune sequencing data. Overall study results and limits: Relative to controls, patients with multiple sclerosis showed significantly lower normalized Chao1 diversity. In patients, TRBV5-6, TRBV5-1 and TRBV20-1 belonged to four or five TRBV segments found more frequently than in controls.

This clonotype showed up just once. Antigen specificity is unknown. From germline, CDR1 is SGHTA and CDR2 FQGNSA. The CDR3 length is 14 residues. Libraries were made from TCR beta cDNA, and they carried unique molecular identifiers. TCRdb used MiXCR to reprocess the PCR reads, holding one entry per CDR3 protein. The sample shows 820,000 or so distinct CDR3 sequences, about 57% of them seen only once. This sequence originates from a girl aged 10 to 17 with multiple sclerosis. Material: blood. This rearrangement joins TRBV7-2 to TRBJ2-5; D tentatively fits TRBD1 or TRBD2 (5 bases each). The DNA end is a closer match to TRBJ2-7, so the J assignment may be wrong. CDR3: CASSLERGNYEQYF. In DNA, the CDR3 is TGTGCCAGCAGCTTAGAGAGGGGTAACTACGAGCAGTACTTC.